The 7 T cell receptor beta chains below were found in one sample sequenced in a study of cytomegalovirus exposure and HLA in healthy donors. In the PCR, 60 Vbeta and 13 Jbeta primers were used. Sequencing was performed with immunoSEQ multiplex PCR; in TCRdb, only in-frame clones are kept and a portion is missing. The sample includes around 94,000 clones, over 70% seen only once; the top ten take 4.5% to 6%. Sequenced input: PBMCs. The receptors stem from a woman in her 40s in good health and CMV-seronegative.

This clone was recorded a few times. CDR3 region: CASSNPPYRELATNEKLFF. The CDR3, as DNA: TGTGCCAGCAGTAACCCTCCCTACAGGGAACTGGCAACTAATGAAAAACTGTTTTTT. The chain employs TRBV2 and TRBJ1-4; tentatively, D is TRBD1 (6 bases). Germline V gene lookup returns CDR1 SNHLY and CDR2 FYNNEI. Between the trimmed V and J ends, which lost 5 bases and 0 bases, there was a span of 22 bases. CDR3 length: 19 amino acids.

The chain has TRBV5-1 and TRBJ1-1, with D tentatively TRBD1 (6 bases). CDR3 length: 14 amino acids. Germline assignment: CDR1 SGHRS and CDR2 YFSETQ. The V end lost 3 bases, the J end lost 1 base, and 10 bases lay between the germline ends. The CDR3 sequence: CASSSGTQNTEAFF. The CDR3 coding sequence is TGCGCCAGCAGCTCCGGGACACAGAACACTGAAGCTTTCTTT.

This clone showed up just a few times. The CDR3: CASSPTTYRVTYGYTF. CDR3 nucleotides: TGTGCCAGCAGCCCGACCACATACAGGGTAACTTATGGCTACACCTTC. V is TRBV4-2 and J is TRBJ1-2; D perhaps matches TRBD1 (6 bases). Trimming left V 4 bases short and J 5 bases short, with 20 bases between. This CDR3 is 16 amino acids long. Germline lookup yields CDR1 LGHNA and CDR2 YNFKEQ.

This clone was counted once. An end of the junction differs from the germline gene, which may be a read error. This chain connects TRBV5-1 to TRBJ1-1; the D is unclear. The germline gives CDR1 SGHRS, CDR2 YFSETQ. This CDR3 region has 14 residues. DNA for the CDR3: TGCGCCAGCAGCTTGGGAGGAGTATCTCGATCAGCCAGCTTT. Translation gives CASSLGGVSRSASF. The full variable domain, in which reference TRBV5-1 and TRBJ1-1 provide the parts outside the CDR3, is KAGVTQTPRYLIKTRGQQVTLSCSPISGHRSVSWYQQTPGQGLQFLFEYFSETQRNKGNFPGRFSGRQFSNSRSEMNVSTLELGDSALYLCASSLGGVSRSASFGQGTRLTVV.

The chain is built from TRBV5-4 and TRBJ1-1, with 8 bases lining up with TRBD1. CDR3 length: 14 residues. Germline trimming cut 4 bases from V and 2 bases from J; bases unmatched to any gene: 4. CDR1 is SGHNT and CDR2 is YYREEE in the germline V gene (reference sequence). As DNA, the CDR3 is TGTGCCAGCAGCCTAGACAGGGGAAACACTGAAGCTTTCTTT. As protein: CASSLDRGNTEAFF.

The chain employs TRBV19 and TRBJ1-2; D unresolved. Germline V CDR1 and CDR2: LNHDA, SQIVND (reference sequence). Trimming cost V 7 bases and J 8 bases, with 17 bases left between them. The CDR3 spans 13 residues. The chain's CDR3 is CASMTKPTSGYTF. The CDR3 DNA reads TGTGCCAGTATGACAAAACCTACGTCGGGCTACACCTTC.

This clone has just a few counts. This chain uses TRBV10-3 with TRBJ1-2; the D gene is possibly TRBD1 (6 bases). Germline lookup yields CDR1 ENHRY and CDR2 SYGVKD. V lost 9 bases and J lost 3, with 11 bases in between. The CDR3 length is 12 residues. CDR3 loop: CAIAPGDYGYTF. In DNA, the CDR3 is TGTGCCATTGCGCCAGGGGACTATGGCTACACCTTC.